This entry is about one T cell receptor (beta chain). There is no known antigen for this receptor. There are no base qualities to consult, and no much larger clone falls within one base. The data stem from a study of CD8+ T cells in alopecia areata (dated by TCRdb to about 2018). Notes on the research overall: The treated patients, all with moderate-to-severe alopecia areata, were enrolled in an open-label pilot trial of oral tofacitinib given at 5 to 10 mg twice daily. immunoSEQ multiplex PCR using 35 Vbeta forward primers and 13 Jbeta reverse primers was used to amplify TCRbeta CDR3 regions. Tofacitinib was given for 6 to 18 months, followed by 6 months of follow-up off drug to assess delayed response and recurrence. Biopsies were taken from tofacitinib-treated patients at baseline and at 4 and 24 weeks of treatment, and a later scalp biopsy was taken in several of the tofacitinib-treated patients. The RNA source kit depended on sample type: the PAXgene miRNA kit for fixed scalp, the miRNeasy kit for PBMCs, and the RNeasy kit for mouse skin. To study T cell clonal expansion in alopecia areata, the researchers applied high-throughput TCRbeta sequencing to both the C3H/HeJ mouse model and human patients. Scalp clonality was compared among normal scalp (n=4), patchy alopecia areata scalp (n=8), and alopecia totalis/universalis scalp (n=8). Scalp tissue and sorted CD4+ and CD8+ peripheral blood T cells from patchy and totalis/universalis alopecia areata patients and from healthy controls were covered by human TCRbeta sequencing. What the study reported, not specific to this receptor: Compared with normal scalp, lesional scalp had higher clonality and more expanded CD8+ clones, particularly in alopecia totalis/universalis, a pattern that suggests antigenic drive. Shared TCR sequences between patients were less evident than in mice, which may be partly attributable to HLA diversity in the patient population. Scalp TCR repertoire analysis is complicated because resident alphabeta T cells in normal human skin are also sequenced, whereas mouse skin is dominated by gammadelta T cells.

The protocol used for the library was the immunoSEQ multiplex PCR assay. For TCR sequencing, RNA was extracted from every sample and reverse transcribed into cDNA to serve as template. SuperScript III was used for first-strand cDNA synthesis, primed with a 2:1 mix of oligo-dT and random hexamers. A synthetic immune receptor repertoire was used to assess amplification bias, and residual bias was removed computationally. The paper's processing steps were these. After raw reads were preprocessed to remove errors, the CDR3 was defined following IMGT conventions as running from the conserved cysteine to phenylalanine. Clonality was calculated as 1 minus Shannon entropy normalized by log2 of the number of productive unique TCRs. Scalp TCRbeta sequences were cross-referenced with sorted blood CD4 and CD8 repertoires so that the CD4 or CD8 identity of scalp clones could be inferred. Sourced from immuneACCESS, this table was stored by TCRdb with only in-frame sequences that have V and J called. A share of the clones is absent; for the studies checked, an unresolved V gene accounts for under half, and the remainder has no known explanation. The DNA gave D and trimming, while V, J and clone size come from that table. Counted in this sample were some 200,000 clones; 59% of them appeared once. The leading ten clones occupy 14% to 15% of the sample.

Interpreted using the paper, the time point label stands for: baseline before oral tofacitinib. Peripheral blood and lesional scalp punch biopsies were obtained from patients with alopecia areata. PBMCs were separated by density centrifugation and stained for CD3, CD4 and CD8, after which CD4+ and CD8+ T cells were sorted on a FACSAria. Via the germline V gene, CDR1 is SGHRS and CDR2 YFSETQ. The CDR3 runs 15 residues from the cysteine to the phenylalanine. Only the CDR3 portion is preserved as DNA: 45 bases, with reading frame beginning at the first base. Ends trimmed: V by 0 bases, J by 2 bases; bases unmatched to a gene: 0.

The chain was built from TRBV5-1 and TRBJ1-5; TRBD1 matches 9 bases in the middle. The clonotype originates from a human donor with alopecia areata. The source was CD4+ T cells sorted from blood, collected at week 0. The nucleotides read TGCGCCAGCAGCTTGGGGACAGGGGGCAATCAGCCCCAGCATTTT. Its translation reads: CASSLGTGGNQPQHF.